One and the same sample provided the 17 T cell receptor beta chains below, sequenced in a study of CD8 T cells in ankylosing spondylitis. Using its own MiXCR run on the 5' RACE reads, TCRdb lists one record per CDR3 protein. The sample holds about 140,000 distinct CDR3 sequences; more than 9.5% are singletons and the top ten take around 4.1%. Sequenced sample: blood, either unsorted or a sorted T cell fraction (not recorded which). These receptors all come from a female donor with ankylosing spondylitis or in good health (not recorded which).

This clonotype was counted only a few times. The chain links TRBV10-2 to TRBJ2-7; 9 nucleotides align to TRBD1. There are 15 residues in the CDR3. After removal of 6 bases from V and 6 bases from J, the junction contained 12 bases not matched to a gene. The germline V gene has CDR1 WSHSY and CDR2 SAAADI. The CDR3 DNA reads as TGCGCCAGCAGATCACCGGGACAGGGACCTACCGAGCAGTACTTC. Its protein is CASRSPGQGPTEQYF.

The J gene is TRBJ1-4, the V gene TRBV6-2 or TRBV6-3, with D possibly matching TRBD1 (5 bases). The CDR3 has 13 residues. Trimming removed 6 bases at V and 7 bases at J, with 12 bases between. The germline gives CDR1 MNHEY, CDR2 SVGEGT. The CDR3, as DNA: TGTGCCAGCAGATACAGGATGGGTGAAAAACTGTTTTTT. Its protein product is CASRYRMGEKLFF.

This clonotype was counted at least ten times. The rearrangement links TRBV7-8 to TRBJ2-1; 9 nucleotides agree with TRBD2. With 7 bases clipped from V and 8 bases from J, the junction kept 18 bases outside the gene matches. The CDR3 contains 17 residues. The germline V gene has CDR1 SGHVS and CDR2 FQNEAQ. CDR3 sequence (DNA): TGTGCCAGCATGAACTCTAGCGGGGCCCCGAAGGTCCATGAGCAGTTCTTC. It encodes CASMNSSGAPKVHEQFF.

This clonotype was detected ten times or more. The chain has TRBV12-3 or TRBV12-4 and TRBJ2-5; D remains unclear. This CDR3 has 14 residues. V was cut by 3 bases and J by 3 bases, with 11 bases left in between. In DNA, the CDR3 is TGTGCCAGCAGTTTTAACGACAAGAAAGAGACCCAGTACTTC. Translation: CASSFNDKKETQYF.

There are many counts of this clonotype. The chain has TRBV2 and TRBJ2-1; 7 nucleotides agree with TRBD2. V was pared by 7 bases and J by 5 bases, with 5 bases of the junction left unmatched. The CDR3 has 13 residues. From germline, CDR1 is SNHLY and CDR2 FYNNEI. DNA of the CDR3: TGTGCCAGCAAGGGGAGGGCCGACAATGAGCAGTTCTTC. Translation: CASKGRADNEQFF.

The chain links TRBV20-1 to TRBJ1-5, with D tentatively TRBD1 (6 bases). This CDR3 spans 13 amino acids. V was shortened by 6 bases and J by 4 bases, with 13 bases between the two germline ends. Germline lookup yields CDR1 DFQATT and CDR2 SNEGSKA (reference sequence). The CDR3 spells CSATDSGNQPQHF. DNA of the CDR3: TGCAGTGCAACGGACAGCGGAAATCAGCCCCAGCATTTT.

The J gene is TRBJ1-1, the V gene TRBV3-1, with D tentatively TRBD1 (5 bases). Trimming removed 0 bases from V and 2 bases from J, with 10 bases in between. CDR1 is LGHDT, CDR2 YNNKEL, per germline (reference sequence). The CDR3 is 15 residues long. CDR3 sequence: CASSQDSGGNTEAFF. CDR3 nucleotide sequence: TGTGCCAGCAGCCAAGATAGCGGGGGAAACACTGAAGCTTTCTTT.

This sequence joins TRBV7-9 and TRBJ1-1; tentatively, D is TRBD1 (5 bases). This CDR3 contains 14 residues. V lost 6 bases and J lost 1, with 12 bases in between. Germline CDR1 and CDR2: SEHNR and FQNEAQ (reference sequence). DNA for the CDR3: TGTGCCAGCAGGGGGGAGGGACCGAACACTGAAGCTTTCTTT. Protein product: CASRGEGPNTEAFF. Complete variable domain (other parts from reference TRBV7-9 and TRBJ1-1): DTGVSQNPRHKITKRGQNVTFRCDPISEHNRLYWYRQTLGQGPEFLTYFQNEAQLEKSRLLSDRFSAERPKGSFSTLEIQRTEQGDSAMYLCASRGEGPNTEAFFGQGTRLTVV.

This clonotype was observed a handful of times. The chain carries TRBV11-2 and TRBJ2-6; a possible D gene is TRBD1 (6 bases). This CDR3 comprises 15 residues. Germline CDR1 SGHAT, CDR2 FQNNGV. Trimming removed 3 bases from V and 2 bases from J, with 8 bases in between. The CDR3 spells CASSFGGAGANVLTF. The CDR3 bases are TGTGCCAGCAGCTTTGGGGGCGCTGGGGCCAACGTCCTGACTTTC.

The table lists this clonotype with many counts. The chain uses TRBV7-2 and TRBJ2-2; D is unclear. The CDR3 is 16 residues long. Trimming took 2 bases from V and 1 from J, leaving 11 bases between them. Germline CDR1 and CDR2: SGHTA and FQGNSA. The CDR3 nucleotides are TGTGCCAGCAGCTTAAACCCTACGGTGAACACCGGGGAGCTGTTTTTT. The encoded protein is CASSLNPTVNTGELFF.

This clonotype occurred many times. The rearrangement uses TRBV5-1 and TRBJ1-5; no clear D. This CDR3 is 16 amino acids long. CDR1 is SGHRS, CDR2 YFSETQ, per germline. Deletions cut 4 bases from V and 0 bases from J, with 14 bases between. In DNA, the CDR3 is TGCGCCAGCAGCGCCGGGCACGGTGATAGCAATCAGCCCCAGCATTTT. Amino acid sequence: CASSAGHGDSNQPQHF.

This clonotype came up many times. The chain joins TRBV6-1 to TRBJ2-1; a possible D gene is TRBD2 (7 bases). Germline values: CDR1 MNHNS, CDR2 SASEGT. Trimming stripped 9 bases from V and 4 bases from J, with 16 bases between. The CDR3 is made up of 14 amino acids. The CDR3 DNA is TGTGCCAGTGGCCTTCGGGGGGCTTACAATGAGCAGTTCTTC. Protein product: CASGLRGAYNEQFF.

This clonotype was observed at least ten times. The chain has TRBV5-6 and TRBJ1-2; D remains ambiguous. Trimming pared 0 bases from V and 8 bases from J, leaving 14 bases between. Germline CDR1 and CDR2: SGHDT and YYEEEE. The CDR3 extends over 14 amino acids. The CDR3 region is CASSLEPVLGGYTF. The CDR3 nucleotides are TGTGCCAGCAGCTTGGAGCCGGTTCTTGGGGGCTACACCTTC.

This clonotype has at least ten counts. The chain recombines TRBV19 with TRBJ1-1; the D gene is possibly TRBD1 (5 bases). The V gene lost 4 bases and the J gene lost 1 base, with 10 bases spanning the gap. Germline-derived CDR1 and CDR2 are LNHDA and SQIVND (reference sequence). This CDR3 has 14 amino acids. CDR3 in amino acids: CASSTGNTNTEAFF. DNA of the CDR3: TGTGCCAGTAGTACAGGGAATACGAACACTGAAGCTTTCTTT.

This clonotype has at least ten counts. Here the CDR3 DNA reads TGCAGCGTTGGATGGGAAGCTTTCTTT. Translated: CSVGWEAFF. The chain couples TRBV29-1 to TRBJ1-1; the D is unclear. The germline CDR1 and CDR2 sequences are SQVTM and ANQGSEA. V was shortened by 4 bases and J by 8 bases, with 5 bases between the two germline ends. This CDR3 is 9 amino acids long.

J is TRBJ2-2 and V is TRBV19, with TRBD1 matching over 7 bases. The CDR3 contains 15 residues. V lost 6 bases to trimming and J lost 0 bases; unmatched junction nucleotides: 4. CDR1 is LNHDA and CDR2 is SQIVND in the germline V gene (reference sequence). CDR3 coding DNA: TGTGCCAGTAGGGAAGGGGGCCCGAACACCGGGGAGCTGTTTTTT. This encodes CASREGGPNTGELFF.

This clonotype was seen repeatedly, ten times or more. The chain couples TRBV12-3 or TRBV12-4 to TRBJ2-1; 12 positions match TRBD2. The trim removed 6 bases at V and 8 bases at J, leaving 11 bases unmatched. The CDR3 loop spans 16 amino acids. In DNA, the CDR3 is TGTGCCAGCAGCCCACCCGGGACTAGCGGGCCCCATGAGCAGTTCTTC. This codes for CASSPPGTSGPHEQFF.